A single sample is the source of the 7 T cell receptor beta chains below, sequenced in a study of early T cells in non-severe SARS-CoV-2 infection (dated by TCRdb to about 2021). Library preparation employed 5' RACE. This sample was sequenced with a NextSeq 500. Using fastp at Q25 and MiXCR, TCRdb reprocessed the public reads and kept productive beta chains. A single entry per CDR3 protein holds the most common genes and DNA from its merged rows. In this sample the table shows 40,000 to 50,000 distinct CDR3 sequences, roughly 7.1% of which occur a single time. The ten most abundant clones make up roughly 4.8% of the sample. Material for sequencing was whole blood. The receptor source for this set is an adult who was a healthcare worker with PCR-confirmed SARS-CoV-2 infection or an uninfected control (not recorded which).

At least ten counts were recorded for this clonotype. This chain links TRBV5-1 with TRBJ1-6; D call uncertain. The germline V gene has CDR1 SGHRS and CDR2 YFSETQ. Trimming took 3 bases from V and 9 from J, leaving 7 bases between them. The CDR3 covers 12 residues. The CDR3 sequence: CASSSRSSPLHF. CDR3 in DNA: TGCGCCAGCAGCTCGAGGAGTTCACCCCTCCACTTT.

This clonotype has a count of ten or more. The V call is TRBV12-5, the J call TRBJ1-5, with D hard to call. V was clipped by 0 bases and J by 0 bases, with 30 bases between them. Per the germline V gene, CDR1 is LGHNT and CDR2 is FRNRAP. The CDR3 runs 23 residues. CDR3 in amino acids: CASGLVPSLRVSSPFFSNQPQHF. In nucleotides, the CDR3 is TGTGCTAGTGGTTTGGTTCCCTCTCTACGTGTCTCCAGTCCTTTTTTTAGCAATCAGCCCCAGCATTTT.

The V and J genes are TRBV6-1 and TRBJ1-1, with D possibly TRBD1 on 5 matching bases. In germline, CDR1 is MNHNS, CDR2 SASEGT. The CDR3 runs to 12 residues. Between the trimmed V and J ends, which lost 11 bases and 0 bases, there was a span of 10 bases. The CDR3 spells CAGGTVNTEAFF. The DNA of the CDR3 is TGTGCCGGAGGGACGGTGAACACTGAAGCTTTCTTT.

This clonotype was counted many times. The chain has TRBV20-1 and TRBJ2-1, with TRBD2 matching 9 bases. The V gene end was trimmed by 1 base and the J gene end by 7 bases; junction bases not matched to a gene: 2. Germline V CDR1 and CDR2: DFQATT, SNEGSKA (reference sequence). The CDR3 consists of 13 residues. For the CDR3, the DNA is TGCAGTGCTAGAGTAGGACTAGCGAATGAGCAGTTCTTC. Translated, it gives CSARVGLANEQFF.

The CDR3, as DNA: TGTGCCAGCAGCCTCTTAAGAACTGAAGCTTTCTTT. It specifies CASSLLRTEAFF. V usage is TRBV7-2 and J usage is TRBJ1-1, with no clear D. This CDR3 region has 12 residues. Trimming took off 5 bases at V and 5 bases at J, with 9 bases between the two ends. Germline CDR1 and CDR2: SGHTA and FQGNSA. Based on the CDR3 plus reference TRBV7-2 and TRBJ1-1, the full variable domain is GAGVSQSPSNKVTEKGKDVELRCDPISGHTALYWYRQSLGQGLEFLIYFQGNSAPDKSGLPSDRFSAERTGGSVSTLTIQRTQQEDSAVYLCASSLLRTEAFFGQGTRLTVV.

The chain is built from TRBV20-1 and TRBJ1-4; no clear D gene. Germline values: CDR1 DFQATT, CDR2 SNEGSKA (reference sequence). Trimming removed 7 bases from V and 4 bases from J, with 13 bases in between. The CDR3 length is 13 residues. CDR3 nucleotide sequence: TGCAGTGTCAGGCCCGGCGGTAATGAAAAACTGTTTTTT. Translated: CSVRPGGNEKLFF.

This clonotype was detected only a few times. The rearrangement uses TRBV7-9 and TRBJ2-4, with a possible D match to TRBD1 (6 bases). Germline V gene data show CDR1 as SEHNR and CDR2 as FQNEAQ (reference sequence). The CDR3 runs to 14 residues. V was cut by 5 bases and J by 8 bases, with 16 bases left in between. CDR3 residues: CASSRWTEGDIQYF. The CDR3 DNA is TGTGCCAGCAGCCGCTGGACAGAGGGGGACATTCAGTACTTC.